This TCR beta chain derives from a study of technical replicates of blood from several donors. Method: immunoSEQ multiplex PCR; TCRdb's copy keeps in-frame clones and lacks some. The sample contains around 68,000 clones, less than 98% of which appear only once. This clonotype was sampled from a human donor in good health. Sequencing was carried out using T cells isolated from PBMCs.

CDR3 bases: TGTGCCAGCAGTGAAAAGCTCAACACTGAAGCTTTCTTT. Encoded protein: CASSEKLNTEAFF. This chain connects TRBV6-4 to TRBJ1-1; no clear D. The V end was cut by 3 bases, the J end by 2 bases, with 7 bases between. The CDR3 covers 13 residues. Looked up from germline, CDR1 is MRHNA and CDR2 is SNTAGT.